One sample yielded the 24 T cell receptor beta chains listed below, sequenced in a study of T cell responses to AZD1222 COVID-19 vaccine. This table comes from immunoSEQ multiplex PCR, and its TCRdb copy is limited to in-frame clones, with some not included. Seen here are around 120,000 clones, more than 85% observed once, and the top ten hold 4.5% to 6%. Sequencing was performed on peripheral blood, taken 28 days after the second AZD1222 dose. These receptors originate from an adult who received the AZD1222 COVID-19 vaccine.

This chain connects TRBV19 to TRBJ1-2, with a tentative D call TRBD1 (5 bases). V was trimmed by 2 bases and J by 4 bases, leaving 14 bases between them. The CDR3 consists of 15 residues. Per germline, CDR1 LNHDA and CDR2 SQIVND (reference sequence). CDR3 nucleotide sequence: TGTGCCAGTAGTATACCGACAGCCTCTGGCTATGGCTACACCTTC. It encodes CASSIPTASGYGYTF.

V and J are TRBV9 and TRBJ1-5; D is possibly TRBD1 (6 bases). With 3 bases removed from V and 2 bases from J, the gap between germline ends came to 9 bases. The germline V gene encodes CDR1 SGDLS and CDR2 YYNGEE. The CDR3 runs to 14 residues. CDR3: CASSERGGNQPQHF. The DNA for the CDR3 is TGTGCCAGCAGCGAGAGGGGGGGCAATCAGCCCCAGCATTTT.

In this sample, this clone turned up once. The CDR3 here is CASRASGLREGYTF. The CDR3 nucleotides are TGTGCCAGCAGGGCCTCGGGGTTACGAGAAGGCTACACCTTC. The chain has TRBV7-2 and TRBJ1-2; D gene unclear. Germline values: CDR1 SGHTA, CDR2 FQGNSA. V was clipped by 6 bases and J by 8 bases, with 19 bases between them. CDR3 length: 14 amino acids.

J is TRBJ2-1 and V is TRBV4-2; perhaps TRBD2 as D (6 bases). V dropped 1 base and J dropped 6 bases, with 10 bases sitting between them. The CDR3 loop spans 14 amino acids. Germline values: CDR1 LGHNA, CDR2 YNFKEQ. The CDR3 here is CASSQAGLPNEQFF. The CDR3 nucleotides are TGTGCCAGCAGCCAAGCAGGACTACCCAATGAGCAGTTCTTC.

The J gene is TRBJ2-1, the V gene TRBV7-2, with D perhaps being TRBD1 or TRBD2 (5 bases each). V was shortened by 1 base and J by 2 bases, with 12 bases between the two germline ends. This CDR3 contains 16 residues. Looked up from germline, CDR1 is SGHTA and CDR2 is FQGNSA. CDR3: CASSLGWGNTYNEQFF. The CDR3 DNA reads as TGTGCCAGCAGCTTAGGGTGGGGGAATACCTACAATGAGCAGTTCTTC.

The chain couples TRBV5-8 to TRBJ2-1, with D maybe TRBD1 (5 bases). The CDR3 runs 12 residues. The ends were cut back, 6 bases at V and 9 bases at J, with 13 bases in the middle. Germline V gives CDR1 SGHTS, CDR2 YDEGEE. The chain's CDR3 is CASTFWGGEQFF. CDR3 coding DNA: TGTGCCAGCACTTTTTGGGGCGGTGAGCAGTTCTTC.

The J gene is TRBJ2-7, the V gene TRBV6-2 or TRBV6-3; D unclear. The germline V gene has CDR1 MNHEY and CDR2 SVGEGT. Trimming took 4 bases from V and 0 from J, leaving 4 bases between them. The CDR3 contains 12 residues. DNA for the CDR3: TGTGCCAGCAGTTCCGGCTCCTACGAGCAGTACTTC. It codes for CASSSGSYEQYF.

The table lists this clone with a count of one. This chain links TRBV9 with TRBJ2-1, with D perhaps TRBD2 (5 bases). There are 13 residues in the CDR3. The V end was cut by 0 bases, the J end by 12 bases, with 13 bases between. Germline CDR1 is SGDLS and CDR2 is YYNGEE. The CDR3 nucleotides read TGTGCCAGCAGCGTAGGTTCCCCGGGGAGGCAGTTCTTC. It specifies CASSVGSPGRQFF. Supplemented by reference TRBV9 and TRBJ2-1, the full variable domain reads DSGVTQTPKHLITATGQRVTLRCSPRSGDLSVYWYQQSLDQGLQFLIQYYNGEERAKGNILERFSAQQFPDLHSELNLSSLELGDSALYFCASSVGSPGRQFFGPGTRLTVL.

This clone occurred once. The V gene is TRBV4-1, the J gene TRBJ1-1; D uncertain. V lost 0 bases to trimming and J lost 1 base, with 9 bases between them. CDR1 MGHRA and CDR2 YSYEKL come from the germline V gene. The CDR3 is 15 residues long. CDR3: CASSQEALPNTEAFF. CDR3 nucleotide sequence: TGCGCCAGCAGCCAAGAGGCACTCCCGAACACTGAAGCTTTCTTT.

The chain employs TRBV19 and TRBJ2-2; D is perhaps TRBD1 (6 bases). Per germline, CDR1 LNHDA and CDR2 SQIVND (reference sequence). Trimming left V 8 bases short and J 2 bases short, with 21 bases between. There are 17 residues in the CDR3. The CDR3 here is CASSTHWDIRNTGELFF. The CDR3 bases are TGTGCCAGTTCGACTCACTGGGACATTAGAAACACCGGGGAGCTGTTTTTT. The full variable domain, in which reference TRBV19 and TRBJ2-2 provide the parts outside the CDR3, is DGGITQSPKYLFRKEGQNVTLSCEQNLNHDAMYWYRQDPGQGLRLIYYSQIVNDFQKGDIAEGYSVSREKKESFPLTVTSAQKNPTAFYLCASSTHWDIRNTGELFFGEGSRLTVL.

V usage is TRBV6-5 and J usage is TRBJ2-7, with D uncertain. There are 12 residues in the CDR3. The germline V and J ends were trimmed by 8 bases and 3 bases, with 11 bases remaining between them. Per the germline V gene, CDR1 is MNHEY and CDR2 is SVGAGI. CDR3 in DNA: TGTGCCAGCGGGGAATACCTCTACGAGCAGTACTTC. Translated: CASGEYLYEQYF.

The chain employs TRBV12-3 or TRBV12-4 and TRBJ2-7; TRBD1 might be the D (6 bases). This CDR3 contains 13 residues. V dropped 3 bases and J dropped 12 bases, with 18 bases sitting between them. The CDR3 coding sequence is TGTGCCAGCAGTTTGACGCAGGGGTATGGTTTGTACTTC. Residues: CASSLTQGYGLYF.

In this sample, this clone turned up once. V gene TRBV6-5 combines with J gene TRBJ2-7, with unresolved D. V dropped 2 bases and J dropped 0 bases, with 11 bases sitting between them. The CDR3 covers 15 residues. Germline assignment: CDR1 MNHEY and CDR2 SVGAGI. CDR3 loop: CASSYGKSASYEQYF. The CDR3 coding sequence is TGTGCCAGCAGTTACGGGAAGAGCGCCTCCTACGAGCAGTACTTC.

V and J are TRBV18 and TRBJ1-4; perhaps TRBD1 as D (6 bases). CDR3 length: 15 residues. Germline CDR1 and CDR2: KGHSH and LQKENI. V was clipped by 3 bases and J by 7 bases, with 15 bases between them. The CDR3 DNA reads TGTGCCAGCTCACCGAGGACAGCGAGGGGTGAAAAACTGTTTTTT. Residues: CASSPRTARGEKLFF.

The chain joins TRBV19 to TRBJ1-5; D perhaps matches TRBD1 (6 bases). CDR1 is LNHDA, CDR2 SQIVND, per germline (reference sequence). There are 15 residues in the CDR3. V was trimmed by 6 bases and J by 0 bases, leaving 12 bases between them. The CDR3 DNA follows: TGTGCCAGTAGATCAGGGGCCATTAGCAATCAGCCCCAGCATTTT. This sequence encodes CASRSGAISNQPQHF.

The CDR3, as DNA: TGCGCCAGCAGCCAAGATGCCAATACTTCTGGTAATTCACCCCTCCACTTT. Translation gives CASSQDANTSGNSPLHF. The rearrangement uses TRBV4-3 and TRBJ1-6; D gene ambiguous. The germline V gene encodes CDR1 LGHNA and CDR2 YSLEER. CDR3 size: 17 residues. The ends were cut back, 0 bases at V and 6 bases at J, with 15 bases in the middle.

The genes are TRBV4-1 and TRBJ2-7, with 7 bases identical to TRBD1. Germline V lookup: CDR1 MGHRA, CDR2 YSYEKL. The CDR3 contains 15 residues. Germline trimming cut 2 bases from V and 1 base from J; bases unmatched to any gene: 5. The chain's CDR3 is CASSQIQGLSYEQYF. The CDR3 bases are TGCGCCAGCAGCCAAATACAGGGGCTGTCCTACGAGCAGTACTTC.

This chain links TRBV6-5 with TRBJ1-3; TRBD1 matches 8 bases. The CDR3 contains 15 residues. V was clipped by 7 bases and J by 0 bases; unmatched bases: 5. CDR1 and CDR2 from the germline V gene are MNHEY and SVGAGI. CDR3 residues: CASTETGDSGNTIYF. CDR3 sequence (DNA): TGTGCCAGCACCGAGACAGGGGACTCTGGAAACACCATATATTTT.

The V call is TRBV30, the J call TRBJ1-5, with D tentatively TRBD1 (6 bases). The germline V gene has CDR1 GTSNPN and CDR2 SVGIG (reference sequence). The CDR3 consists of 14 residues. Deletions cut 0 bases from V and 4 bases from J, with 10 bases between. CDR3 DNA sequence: TGTGCCTGGAGTGTACGGGACAAAAATCAGCCCCAGCATTTT. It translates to CAWSVRDKNQPQHF.

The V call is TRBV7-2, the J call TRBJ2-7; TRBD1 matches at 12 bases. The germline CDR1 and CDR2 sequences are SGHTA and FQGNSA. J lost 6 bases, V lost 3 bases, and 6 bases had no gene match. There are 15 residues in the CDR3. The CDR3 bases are TGTGCCAGCAGCTTGGACCGGGACAGGGGGCGCGAGCAGTACTTC. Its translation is CASSLDRDRGREQYF.

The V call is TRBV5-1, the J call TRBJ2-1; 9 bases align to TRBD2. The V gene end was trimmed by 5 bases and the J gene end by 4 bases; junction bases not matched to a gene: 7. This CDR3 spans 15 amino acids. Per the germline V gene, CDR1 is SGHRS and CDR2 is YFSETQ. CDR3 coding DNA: TGCGCCAGCAGGCGACTAGCGGAACCATACAATGAGCAGTTCTTC. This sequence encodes CASRRLAEPYNEQFF. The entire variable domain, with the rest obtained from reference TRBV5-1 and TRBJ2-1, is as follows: KAGVTQTPRYLIKTRGQQVTLSCSPISGHRSVSWYQQTPGQGLQFLFEYFSETQRNKGNFPGRFSGRQFSNSRSEMNVSTLELGDSALYLCASRRLAEPYNEQFFGPGTRLTVL.

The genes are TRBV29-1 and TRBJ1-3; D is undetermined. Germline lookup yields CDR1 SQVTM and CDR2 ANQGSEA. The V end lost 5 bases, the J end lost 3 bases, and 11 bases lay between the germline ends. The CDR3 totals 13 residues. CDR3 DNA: TGCAGCGTTATCGATCTGATTGGAAACACCATATATTTT. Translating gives CSVIDLIGNTIYF. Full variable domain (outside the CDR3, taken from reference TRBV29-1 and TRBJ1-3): SAVISQKPSRDICQRGTSLTIQCQVDSQVTMMFWYRQQPGQSLTLIATANQGSEATYESGFVIDKFPISRPNLTFSTLTVSNMSPEDSSIYLCSVIDLIGNTIYFGEGSWLTVV.

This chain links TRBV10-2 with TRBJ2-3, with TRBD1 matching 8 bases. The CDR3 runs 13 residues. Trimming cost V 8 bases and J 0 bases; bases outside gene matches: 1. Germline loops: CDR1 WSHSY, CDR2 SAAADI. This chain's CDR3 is CASRQGSTDTQYF. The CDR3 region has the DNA TGCGCCAGCCGACAGGGGAGCACAGATACGCAGTATTTT.

In DNA form, the CDR3 reads TGTGCCAGCAGTCAGGGCGCTGGGCCCCAGCATTTT. It yields the protein CASSQGAGPQHF. The rearrangement uses TRBV6-2 or TRBV6-3 and TRBJ1-5; possible D gene TRBD1, 5 bases. Trimming removed 5 bases from V and 9 bases from J, with 11 bases in between. Germline lookup yields CDR1 MNHEY and CDR2 SVGEGT. The CDR3 length is 12 residues.